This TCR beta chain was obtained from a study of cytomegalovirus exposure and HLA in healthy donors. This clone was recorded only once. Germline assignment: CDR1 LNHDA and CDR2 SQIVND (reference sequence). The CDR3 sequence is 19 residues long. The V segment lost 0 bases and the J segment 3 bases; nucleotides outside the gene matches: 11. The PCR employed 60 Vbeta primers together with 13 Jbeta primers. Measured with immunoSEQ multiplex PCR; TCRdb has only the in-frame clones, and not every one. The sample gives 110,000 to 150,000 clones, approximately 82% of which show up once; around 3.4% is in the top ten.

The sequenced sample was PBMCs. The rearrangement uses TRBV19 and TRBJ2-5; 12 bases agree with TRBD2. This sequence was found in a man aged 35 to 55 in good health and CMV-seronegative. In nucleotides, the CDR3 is TGTGCCAGTAGTATAGACCACCCCCAAGGACTAGCGGGAAAAGAGACCCAGTACTTC. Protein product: CASSIDHPQGLAGKETQYF. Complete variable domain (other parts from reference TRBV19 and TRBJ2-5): DGGITQSPKYLFRKEGQNVTLSCEQNLNHDAMYWYRQDPGQGLRLIYYSQIVNDFQKGDIAEGYSVSREKKESFPLTVTSAQKNPTAFYLCASSIDHPQGLAGKETQYFGPGTRLLVL.